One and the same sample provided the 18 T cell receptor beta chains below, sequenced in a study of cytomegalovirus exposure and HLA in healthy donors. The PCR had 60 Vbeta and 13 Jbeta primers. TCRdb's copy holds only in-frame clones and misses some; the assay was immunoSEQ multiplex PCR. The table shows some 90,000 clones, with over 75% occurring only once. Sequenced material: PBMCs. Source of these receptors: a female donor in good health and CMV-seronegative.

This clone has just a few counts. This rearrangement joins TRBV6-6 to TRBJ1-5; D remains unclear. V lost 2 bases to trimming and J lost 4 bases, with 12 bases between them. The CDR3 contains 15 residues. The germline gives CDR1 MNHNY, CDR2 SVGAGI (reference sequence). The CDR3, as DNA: TGTGCCAGCAGTTACCCGGGAGAGATAAATCAGCCCCAGCATTTT. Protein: CASSYPGEINQPQHF.

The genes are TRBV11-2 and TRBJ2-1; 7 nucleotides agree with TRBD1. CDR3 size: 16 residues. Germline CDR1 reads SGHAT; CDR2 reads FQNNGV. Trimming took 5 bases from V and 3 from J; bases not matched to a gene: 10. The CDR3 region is CASSLGQAADYNEQFF. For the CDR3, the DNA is TGTGCCAGCAGCCTAGGACAGGCCGCGGACTACAATGAGCAGTTCTTC.

The CDR3 here is CASRRQGVTDTQYF. The CDR3 coding sequence is TGTGCCAGCAGGCGGCAGGGGGTCACAGATACGCAGTATTTT. The chain recombines TRBV5-4 with TRBJ2-3; the match to TRBD1 covers 7 bases. The V gene end was trimmed by 5 bases and the J gene end by 2 bases; junction bases not matched to a gene: 5. The germline V gene encodes CDR1 SGHNT and CDR2 YYREEE (reference sequence). This CDR3 comprises 14 residues.

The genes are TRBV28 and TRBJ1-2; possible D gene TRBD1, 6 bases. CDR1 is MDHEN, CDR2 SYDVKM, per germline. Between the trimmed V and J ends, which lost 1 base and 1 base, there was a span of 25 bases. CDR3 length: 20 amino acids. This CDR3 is CASSLSPQMVWWTVNYGYTF. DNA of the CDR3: TGTGCCAGCAGTTTATCCCCTCAAATGGTATGGTGGACAGTTAACTATGGCTACACCTTC.

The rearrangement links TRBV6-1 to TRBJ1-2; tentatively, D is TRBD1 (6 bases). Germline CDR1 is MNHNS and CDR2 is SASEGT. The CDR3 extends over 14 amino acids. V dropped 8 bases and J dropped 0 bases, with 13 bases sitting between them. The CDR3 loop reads CASARDISNYGYTF. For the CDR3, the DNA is TGTGCCAGCGCCCGGGACATTTCTAACTATGGCTACACCTTC.

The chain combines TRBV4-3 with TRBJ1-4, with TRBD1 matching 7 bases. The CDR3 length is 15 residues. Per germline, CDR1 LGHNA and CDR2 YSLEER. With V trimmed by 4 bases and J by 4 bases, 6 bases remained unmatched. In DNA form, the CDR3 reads TGCGCCAGCAGCCCGACAGGGACATATAATGAAAAACTGTTTTTT. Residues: CASSPTGTYNEKLFF.

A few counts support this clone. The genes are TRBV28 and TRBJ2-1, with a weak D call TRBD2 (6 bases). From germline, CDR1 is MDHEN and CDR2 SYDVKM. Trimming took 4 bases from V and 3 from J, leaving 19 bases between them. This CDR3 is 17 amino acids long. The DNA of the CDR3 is TGTGCCAGCAGTTCCCCGGGGACGACTAGTAGCTACAATGAGCAGTTCTTC. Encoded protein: CASSSPGTTSSYNEQFF. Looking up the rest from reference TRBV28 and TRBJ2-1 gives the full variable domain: DVKVTQSSRYLVKRTGEKVFLECVQDMDHENMFWYRQDPGLGLRLIYFSYDVKMKEKGDIPEGYSVSREKKERFSLILESASTNQTSMYLCASSSPGTTSSYNEQFFGPGTRLTVL.

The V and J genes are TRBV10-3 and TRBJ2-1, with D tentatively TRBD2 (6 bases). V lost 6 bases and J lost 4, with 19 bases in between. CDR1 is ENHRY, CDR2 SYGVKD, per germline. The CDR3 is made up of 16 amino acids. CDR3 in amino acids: CAISPRTSTGYNEQFF. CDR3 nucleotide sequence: TGTGCCATCAGCCCCCGCACTAGCACTGGGTACAATGAGCAGTTCTTC.

CDR3 nucleotide sequence: TGCGCCAGCAGCCCGCTGACAGGGTACACTGAAGCTTTCTTT. As protein: CASSPLTGYTEAFF. This chain joins TRBV5-1 and TRBJ1-1; TRBD1 matches at 7 bases. Germline values: CDR1 SGHRS, CDR2 YFSETQ. This CDR3 contains 14 residues. Losses at the gene ends were 4 bases for V and 3 bases for J; bases not matched to a gene: 6.

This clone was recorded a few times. The CDR3: CASRIFGGSYNEQFF. The CDR3 DNA sequence: TGTGCCAGTAGGATATTCGGGGGCTCCTACAATGAGCAGTTCTTC. The rearrangement joins TRBV19 to TRBJ2-1, with D possibly TRBD2 on 6 matching bases. The length of the CDR3 is 15 residues. V was cut by 6 bases and J by 0 bases, with 12 bases left in between. Germline CDR1 is LNHDA and CDR2 is SQIVND (reference sequence).

The CDR3 DNA sequence: TGTGCCAGCAATAGCGGGAGGGCCGGGGAGCTGTTTTTT. It codes for CASNSGRAGELFF. This chain uses TRBV28 with TRBJ2-2, with 11 nucleotides matching TRBD2. V lost 7 bases to trimming and J lost 6 bases; unmatched junction nucleotides: 1. This CDR3 is 13 amino acids long. Germline V gene lookup returns CDR1 MDHEN and CDR2 SYDVKM. Full variable domain (missing parts from reference TRBV28 and TRBJ2-2): DVKVTQSSRYLVKRTGEKVFLECVQDMDHENMFWYRQDPGLGLRLIYFSYDVKMKEKGDIPEGYSVSREKKERFSLILESASTNQTSMYLCASNSGRAGELFFGEGSRLTVL.

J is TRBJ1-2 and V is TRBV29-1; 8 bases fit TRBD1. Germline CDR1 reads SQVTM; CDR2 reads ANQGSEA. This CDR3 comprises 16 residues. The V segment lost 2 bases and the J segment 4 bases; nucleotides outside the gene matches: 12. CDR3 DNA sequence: TGCAGCGTTGAACCCGCCAGGGGGCAGTACGGCTATGGCTACACCTTC. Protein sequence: CSVEPARGQYGYGYTF.

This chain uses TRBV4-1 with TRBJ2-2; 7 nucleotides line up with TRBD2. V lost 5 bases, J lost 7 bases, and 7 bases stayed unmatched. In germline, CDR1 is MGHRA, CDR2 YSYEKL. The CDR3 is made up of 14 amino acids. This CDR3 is CASSSGTMSGELFF. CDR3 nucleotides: TGCGCCAGCAGCTCCGGGACTATGAGCGGGGAGCTGTTTTTT.

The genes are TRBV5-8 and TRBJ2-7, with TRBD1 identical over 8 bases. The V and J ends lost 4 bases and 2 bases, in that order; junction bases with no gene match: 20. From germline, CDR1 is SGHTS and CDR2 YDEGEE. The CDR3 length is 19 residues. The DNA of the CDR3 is TGTGCCAGCAGCGCCCGGCGGGCCGCAGGGGGCCCTCGAACCTACGAGCAGTACTTC. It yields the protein CASSARRAAGGPRTYEQYF.

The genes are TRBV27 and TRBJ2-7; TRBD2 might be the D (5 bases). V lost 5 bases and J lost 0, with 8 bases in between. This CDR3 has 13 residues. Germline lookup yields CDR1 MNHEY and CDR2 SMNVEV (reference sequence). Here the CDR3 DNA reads TGTGCCAGCAGTCCTCGGGGCTCCTACGAGCAGTACTTC. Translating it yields CASSPRGSYEQYF.

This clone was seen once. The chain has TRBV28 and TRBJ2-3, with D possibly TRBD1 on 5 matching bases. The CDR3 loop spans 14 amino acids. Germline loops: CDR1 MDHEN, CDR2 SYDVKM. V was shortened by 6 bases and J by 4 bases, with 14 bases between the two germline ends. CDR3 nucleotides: TGTGCCAGCAGCCCCGGGCAGGGCCCAGATACGCAGTATTTT. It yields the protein CASSPGQGPDTQYF. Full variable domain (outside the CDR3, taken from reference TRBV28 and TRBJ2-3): DVKVTQSSRYLVKRTGEKVFLECVQDMDHENMFWYRQDPGLGLRLIYFSYDVKMKEKGDIPEGYSVSREKKERFSLILESASTNQTSMYLCASSPGQGPDTQYFGPGTRLTVL.

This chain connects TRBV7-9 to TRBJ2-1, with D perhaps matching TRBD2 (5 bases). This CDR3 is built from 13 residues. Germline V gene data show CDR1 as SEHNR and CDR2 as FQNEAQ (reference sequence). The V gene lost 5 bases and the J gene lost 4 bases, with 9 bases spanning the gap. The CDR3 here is CASSPKRYNEQFF. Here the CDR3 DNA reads TGTGCCAGCAGCCCTAAGCGGTACAATGAGCAGTTCTTC.

DNA of the CDR3: TGTGCCAGCAGACCGGACAGGGGAGGGATGAACACTGAAGCTTTCTTT. Amino acids: CASRPDRGGMNTEAFF. J is TRBJ1-1 and V is TRBV28; 9 nucleotides align to TRBD1. The junction had 8 bases not matched to a gene; V was cut back by 6 bases and J by 0 bases. Per germline, CDR1 MDHEN and CDR2 SYDVKM. CDR3 length equals 16 residues.